The next 26 T cell receptor beta chains were all read from a single sample in a study of T cell responses to AZD1222 COVID-19 vaccine. Produced via immunoSEQ multiplex PCR; TCRdb's table is partial and in-frame only. The table includes about 150,000 clones, just over 90% detected once. The material sequenced was peripheral blood, taken on day 0 of AZD1222 vaccination. The receptors were sampled from an adult in good health.

The chain is built from TRBV19 and TRBJ1-6, with 7 bases identical to TRBD1. The germline CDR1 and CDR2 sequences are LNHDA and SQIVND (reference sequence). The CDR3 runs 15 residues. The V segment lost 4 bases and the J segment 4 bases; nucleotides outside the gene matches: 4. The CDR3 DNA follows: TGTGCCAGTAGTACTGGGACAGTATATAATTCACCCCTCCACTTT. This sequence encodes CASSTGTVYNSPLHF.

The chain employs TRBV6-5 and TRBJ2-7; 9 bases are shared with TRBD1. There are 13 residues in the CDR3. Germline CDR1 reads MNHEY; CDR2 reads SVGAGI. The V segment lost 11 bases and the J segment 3 bases; nucleotides outside the gene matches: 8. CDR3 region: CAVTGGEGYEQYF. CDR3 in DNA: TGTGCCGTCACAGGGGGCGAGGGCTACGAGCAGTACTTC.

This chain joins TRBV7-2 and TRBJ2-7; 16 bases fit TRBD2. V was clipped by 0 bases and J by 4 bases; unmatched bases: 3. Germline V lookup: CDR1 SGHTA, CDR2 FQGNSA. CDR3 length: 17 residues. As DNA, the CDR3 is TGTGCCAGCAGCTTAGCGGGACTAGCGGGAGGGCCTTACGAGCAGTACTTC. Translating gives CASSLAGLAGGPYEQYF.

This clone was seen once. This chain links TRBV4-1 with TRBJ2-7; 12 positions agree with TRBD2. CDR1 and CDR2 from the germline V gene are MGHRA and YSYEKL. V trimming: 0 bases; J trimming: 1 base; junction bases outside the gene matches: 7. The CDR3 extends over 18 amino acids. This chain's CDR3 is CASSQDPTGTSGSYEQYF. The CDR3, as DNA: TGCGCCAGCAGCCAAGACCCCACCGGGACTAGCGGGTCCTACGAGCAGTACTTC.

The chain joins TRBV28 to TRBJ1-2; 9 bases line up with TRBD1. CDR3 size: 14 residues. The V gene end was trimmed by 6 bases and the J gene end by 4 bases; junction bases not matched to a gene: 6. The germline CDR1 and CDR2 sequences are MDHEN and SYDVKM. DNA of the CDR3: TGTGCCAGCAGCGGTAACAGGGGGCCCTATGGCTACACCTTC. Amino acid sequence: CASSGNRGPYGYTF.

This chain connects TRBV11-2 to TRBJ2-7; a possible D gene is TRBD2 (6 bases). Germline values: CDR1 SGHAT, CDR2 FQNNGV. The CDR3 loop spans 16 amino acids. V lost 5 bases and J lost 3, with 20 bases in between. This CDR3 reads CASSLGPYGGVYEQYF. For the CDR3, the DNA is TGTGCCAGCAGCCTCGGGCCCTACGGGGGAGTCTACGAGCAGTACTTC.

The V and J genes are TRBV9 and TRBJ2-1; 7 positions agree with TRBD1. V lost 5 bases and J lost 6; bases outside the gene matches: 8. The CDR3 runs 14 residues. Germline CDR1 reads SGDLS; CDR2 reads YYNGEE. CDR3 bases: TGTGCCAGCAGTGGACAGGCTAGCCGCAATGAGCAGTTCTTC. This translates into CASSGQASRNEQFF.

This chain uses TRBV6-5 with TRBJ2-7, with 13 nucleotides matching TRBD2. The CDR3 runs to 16 residues. Germline CDR1 MNHEY, CDR2 SVGAGI. V trimming: 3 bases; J trimming: 7 bases; junction bases outside the gene matches: 9. The CDR3 is CASSYYTSGRAGEQYF. The DNA for the CDR3 is TGTGCCAGCAGTTATTATACTAGCGGGAGGGCCGGAGAGCAGTACTTC.

This clone has a handful of counts. The rearrangement uses TRBV2 and TRBJ2-7; 12 bases are shared with TRBD2. CDR3 size: 14 residues. Germline-derived CDR1 and CDR2 are SNHLY and FYNNEI. Trimming at V came to 8 bases and at J to 2 bases, leaving 4 bases not matched to a gene. The CDR3 reads CASLGLAGPYEQYF. CDR3 bases: TGTGCCAGCCTAGGACTAGCGGGACCCTACGAGCAGTACTTC.

The rearrangement links TRBV30 to TRBJ2-2, with D tentatively TRBD1 (6 bases). The CDR3 extends over 13 amino acids. Germline CDR1 and CDR2: GTSNPN and SVGIG (reference sequence). Trimming cost V 1 base and J 6 bases, with 9 bases left between them. Here the CDR3 reads CAWSEQGAGELFF. As DNA, the CDR3 is TGTGCCTGGAGTGAACAGGGCGCCGGGGAGCTGTTTTTT. Complete variable domain (other parts from reference TRBV30 and TRBJ2-2): SQTIHQWPATLVQPVGSPLSLECTVEGTSNPNLYWYRQAAGRGLQLLFYSVGIGQISSEVPQNLSASRPQDRQFILSSKKLLLSDSGFYLCAWSEQGAGELFFGEGSRLTVL.

This clone has more than one count but fewer than ten. J is TRBJ2-3 and V is TRBV6-4, with TRBD2 matching 7 bases. The CDR3 is made up of 15 amino acids. Trimming took 3 bases from V and 0 from J; bases not matched to a gene: 3. CDR1 MRHNA and CDR2 SNTAGT come from the germline V gene. The CDR3 DNA sequence: TGTGCCAGCAGTGAGCTAGCGGATAGCACAGATACGCAGTATTTT. Protein sequence: CASSELADSTDTQYF.

The rearrangement links TRBV18 to TRBJ2-1; 8 bases match TRBD1. Germline V gives CDR1 KGHSH, CDR2 LQKENI. This CDR3 has 15 amino acids. After removal of 3 bases from V and 3 bases from J, the junction contained 4 bases not matched to a gene. CDR3: CASSPGQGIYNEQFF. In nucleotides, the CDR3 is TGTGCCAGCTCACCCGGACAGGGCATCTACAATGAGCAGTTCTTC.

The V and J genes are TRBV30 and TRBJ1-1; D remains unclear. CDR1 and CDR2 from the germline V gene are GTSNPN and SVGIG (reference sequence). V lost 4 bases to trimming and J lost 0 bases, with 3 bases between them. There are 11 residues in the CDR3. CDR3 sequence reads: CAWKVNTEAFF. As DNA, the CDR3 is TGTGCCTGGAAAGTGAACACTGAAGCTTTCTTT. The whole variable domain, filled in from reference TRBV30 and TRBJ1-1, reads SQTIHQWPATLVQPVGSPLSLECTVEGTSNPNLYWYRQAAGRGLQLLFYSVGIGQISSEVPQNLSASRPQDRQFILSSKKLLLSDSGFYLCAWKVNTEAFFGQGTRLTVV.

J is TRBJ2-3 and V is TRBV5-1; D not resolved. V was pared by 2 bases and J by 2 bases, with 9 bases between. This CDR3 spans 14 amino acids. Germline lookup yields CDR1 SGHRS and CDR2 YFSETQ. CDR3 amino acids: CASSFSLSTDTQYF. In nucleotides, the CDR3 is TGCGCCAGCAGCTTCTCCCTCTCCACAGATACGCAGTATTTT.

This clone was counted a single time. The chain is built from TRBV11-2 and TRBJ2-7; TRBD2 might be the D (6 bases). The CDR3 loop spans 15 amino acids. Germline CDR1 and CDR2: SGHAT and FQNNGV. Trimming stripped 0 bases from V and 4 bases from J, with 13 bases between. CDR3 loop: CASSLDSAGPYEQYF. The DNA of the CDR3 is TGTGCCAGCAGCTTAGATTCGGCGGGACCATACGAGCAGTACTTC.

V gene TRBV14 combines with J gene TRBJ1-4; 9 bases agree with TRBD1. The V gene's germline CDR1 is SGHDN and CDR2 FVKESK. V was clipped by 1 base and J by 0 bases; unmatched bases: 6. The CDR3 is 18 residues long. In DNA, the CDR3 is TGTGCCAGCAGCCAAGTAACAGGGGGCGCGGCAACTAATGAAAAACTGTTTTTT. This translates into CASSQVTGGAATNEKLFF.

This rearrangement joins TRBV28 to TRBJ2-7, with 7 bases fitting TRBD1. Germline V gene lookup returns CDR1 MDHEN and CDR2 SYDVKM. This CDR3 has 13 amino acids. J lost 2 bases, V lost 5 bases, and 3 bases had no gene match. This chain's CDR3 is CASSLTGTYEQYF. CDR3 DNA: TGTGCCAGCAGTCTGACAGGGACCTACGAGCAGTACTTC. Full variable domain (outside the CDR3, taken from reference TRBV28 and TRBJ2-7): DVKVTQSSRYLVKRTGEKVFLECVQDMDHENMFWYRQDPGLGLRLIYFSYDVKMKEKGDIPEGYSVSREKKERFSLILESASTNQTSMYLCASSLTGTYEQYFGPGTRLTVT.

This chain uses TRBV7-6 with TRBJ2-3, with TRBD1 matching 9 bases. Germline-derived CDR1 and CDR2 are SGHVS and FNYEAQ. The J segment lost 4 bases and the V segment lost 4 bases, leaving 12 bases of the junction unmatched. The CDR3 is 17 residues long. CDR3 loop: CASSSITGGAGSDTQYF. DNA of the CDR3: TGTGCCAGCAGCTCGATTACAGGGGGCGCGGGGTCAGATACGCAGTATTTT.

This rearrangement joins TRBV15 to TRBJ2-1, with 9 nucleotides matching TRBD2. J was trimmed by 6 bases and V by 1 base; bases with no gene match: 4. The CDR3 extends over 15 amino acids. CDR1 and CDR2 (germline): LNHNV, YYDKDF (reference sequence). The CDR3 bases are TGTGCCACCAGCAGAGTAATAGCGGGAGCCAATGAGCAGTTCTTC. It translates to CATSRVIAGANEQFF.

This sequence joins TRBV18 and TRBJ1-3; the D is unclear. Germline loops: CDR1 KGHSH, CDR2 LQKENI. This CDR3 has 12 residues. Trimming removed 1 base at V and 4 bases at J, with 2 bases between. CDR3 protein: CASSPQGNTIYF. CDR3 DNA: TGTGCCAGCTCACCACAGGGAAACACCATATATTTT.

The V call is TRBV27, the J call TRBJ1-6; no clear D. V was clipped by 3 bases and J by 7 bases, with 7 bases between them. This CDR3 region has 13 residues. The germline V gene encodes CDR1 MNHEY and CDR2 SMNVEV (reference sequence). The CDR3 reads CASSLGRNSPLHF. The CDR3 DNA follows: TGTGCCAGCAGTTTGGGGAGAAATTCACCCCTCCACTTT.

The genes are TRBV5-1 and TRBJ2-6, with D tentatively TRBD1 (6 bases). The V gene lost 3 bases and the J gene lost 0 bases, with 10 bases spanning the gap. The length of the CDR3 is 16 residues. Germline CDR1 is SGHRS and CDR2 is YFSETQ. CDR3 DNA: TGCGCCAGCAGCTCAACAGGGTCCTCTGGGGCCAACGTCCTGACTTTC. Its translation: CASSSTGSSGANVLTF. Filled out from reference TRBV5-1 and TRBJ2-6, the complete variable domain reads KAGVTQTPRYLIKTRGQQVTLSCSPISGHRSVSWYQQTPGQGLQFLFEYFSETQRNKGNFPGRFSGRQFSNSRSEMNVSTLELGDSALYLCASSSTGSSGANVLTFGAGSRLTVL.

This clone was found once. The rearrangement joins TRBV6-2 or TRBV6-3 to TRBJ2-3; D uncertain. This CDR3 comprises 13 residues. Germline V lookup: CDR1 MNHEY, CDR2 SVGEGT. V was shortened by 0 bases and J by 1 base, with 2 bases between the two germline ends. CDR3 sequence reads: CASSYSGTDTQYF. The CDR3, as DNA: TGTGCCAGCAGTTACTCGGGCACAGATACGCAGTATTTT.

This sequence joins TRBV11-3 and TRBJ2-5; maybe TRBD2 (5 bases). V was shortened by 4 bases and J by 0 bases, with 9 bases between the two germline ends. CDR3 length: 14 amino acids. The germline V gene has CDR1 SGHNT and CDR2 YENEEA. The CDR3 DNA reads as TGTGCCAGCAGCTCTGGAGGCTACCAAGAGACCCAGTACTTC. Translating gives CASSSGGYQETQYF.

In this sample, this clone turned up a few times. The gene calls are TRBV29-1 and TRBJ1-5; a weak D match, TRBD1 (5 bases). The CDR3 loop spans 13 amino acids. V lost 8 bases and J lost 6, with 17 bases in between. The germline CDR1 and CDR2 sequences are SQVTM and ANQGSEA. CDR3 in DNA: TGCAGCTGTTGGTTTGGGGCGGGTCAGCCCCAGCATTTT. Encoded protein: CSCWFGAGQPQHF.

This sequence joins TRBV7-3 and TRBJ2-2; TRBD2 might be the D (6 bases). Germline values: CDR1 SGHTA, CDR2 FQGTGA. The ends were cut back, 1 base at V and 7 bases at J, with 16 bases in the middle. The CDR3 is made up of 16 amino acids. The CDR3 loop is CASSLNAGRYSGELFF. DNA of the CDR3: TGTGCCAGCAGCTTAAACGCGGGGCGGTACAGCGGGGAGCTGTTTTTT.